This T cell receptor (beta chain) was identified in a study of shared clonotypes between healthy human individuals. Broader study findings: The four-donor shared clonotypes exceeded non-shared clonotypes in generation probability, with non-shared ones scoring lower.

The CDR3 covers 11 residues. The germline V and J ends were trimmed by 6 bases and 6 bases, with 11 bases remaining between them. The germline V gene has CDR1 DFQATT and CDR2 SNEGSKA (reference sequence). About this clone: No antigen is known for it. The sample contains more than one DNA sequence encoding this CDR3.

The study ran the assay at deep level. Splitting of each subset's genomic DNA was done evenly across several immunoSEQ plates. The method was immunoSEQ multiplex PCR; TCRdb's version includes in-frame clones alone and lacks a portion of them. The table has a few million clones, more than 85% seen once. The specimen was naive CD4+ T cells from PBMCs. As to subset: CD45RA+ positively selected. The rearrangement uses TRBV20-1 and TRBJ1-1; D is perhaps TRBD1 (6 bases). The clonotype was recovered from a man younger than 35 in good health. Some clones in this sample may be carry-over from other donors' samples. The CDR3 bases are TGCAGTGCCTCCAGGGGAGCTGAAGCTTTCTTT. This gives the protein CSASRGAEAFF.